Listed here are 26 T cell receptor beta chains from one sample, sequenced in a study of blood T cell repertoires in COVID-19. Using immunoSEQ multiplex PCR, the repertoire was profiled, and TCRdb retains in-frame clones only, with some absent. The sample lists some 76,000 clones, approximately 80% occurring once. Material for sequencing was peripheral blood. These receptors were collected from an older woman with acute or convalescent COVID-19.

This chain uses TRBV5-4 with TRBJ2-3; 15 bases are shared with TRBD2. The junction had 10 bases not matched to a gene; V was cut back by 3 bases and J by 5 bases. CDR3 size: 18 residues. The V gene's germline CDR1 is SGHNT and CDR2 YYREEE (reference sequence). The CDR3 bases are TGTGCCAGCAGCTCCGGACTAGCGGGGGGGCATCCGGGAGATACGCAGTATTTT. Protein product: CASSSGLAGGHPGDTQYF.

The chain employs TRBV7-8 and TRBJ2-1; 7 nucleotides line up with TRBD2. J was trimmed by 6 bases and V by 2 bases; bases with no gene match: 4. This CDR3 has 14 amino acids. CDR1 is SGHVS, CDR2 FQNEAQ, per germline. CDR3 in DNA: TGTGCCAGCAGCTTAAGCTCTAGCGGCAATGAGCAGTTCTTC. Its protein is CASSLSSSGNEQFF. The entire variable domain, with the rest obtained from reference TRBV7-8 and TRBJ2-1, is as follows: GAGVSQSPRYKVAKRGQDVALRCDPISGHVSLFWYQQALGQGPEFLTYFQNEAQLDKSGLPSDRFFAERPEGSVSTLKIQRTQQEDSAVYLCASSLSSSGNEQFFGPGTRLTVL.

This sequence joins TRBV5-6 and TRBJ2-7; TRBD1 is a possible D gene (6 bases). V was clipped by 0 bases and J by 6 bases, with 10 bases between them. Germline V gene lookup returns CDR1 SGHDT and CDR2 YYEEEE. The CDR3 consists of 13 residues. CDR3 amino acids: CASSLGYRAEQYF. DNA of the CDR3: TGTGCCAGCAGCTTGGGATACAGGGCCGAGCAGTACTTC.

For the CDR3, the DNA is TGTGCCAGCAGCCCCCCTTCGACAGGCTATACGCAGTATTTT. Its protein product is CASSPPSTGYTQYF. J is TRBJ2-3 and V is TRBV7-9; perhaps TRBD1 as D (6 bases). V lost 5 bases and J lost 7, with 16 bases in between. This CDR3 is 14 amino acids long. Germline V CDR1 and CDR2: SEHNR, FQNEAQ (reference sequence).

This clone has a handful of counts. V and J are TRBV19 and TRBJ1-2; 7 positions match TRBD1. CDR1 is LNHDA, CDR2 SQIVND, per germline (reference sequence). V trimming: 5 bases; J trimming: 3 bases; junction bases outside the gene matches: 9. This CDR3 region has 15 residues. CDR3 DNA sequence: TGTGCCAGTAGTCAACCCAAGGGGGCGGACTATGGCTACACCTTC. Translation: CASSQPKGADYGYTF.

A single count supports this clone. The rearrangement joins TRBV2 to TRBJ1-1; D not certain. Germline V CDR1 and CDR2: SNHLY, FYNNEI. The ends were cut back, 4 bases at V and 1 base at J, with 7 bases in the middle. This CDR3 spans 13 amino acids. CDR3 DNA: TGTGCCAGCAGTGCCGAGGCGAACACTGAAGCTTTCTTT. Its protein is CASSAEANTEAFF.

The chain carries TRBV5-1 and TRBJ1-1; D perhaps matches TRBD1 (5 bases). The V end lost 4 bases, the J end lost 3 bases, and 13 bases lay between the germline ends. CDR1 is SGHRS and CDR2 is YFSETQ in the germline V gene. The CDR3 loop spans 14 amino acids. CDR3 sequence: CASSPGSIDTEAFF. The CDR3 DNA follows: TGCGCCAGCAGCCCAGGGTCTATTGACACTGAAGCTTTCTTT.

This clone was found once. This sequence joins TRBV5-4 and TRBJ1-6; the D is unclear. Germline CDR1 SGHNT, CDR2 YYREEE (reference sequence). The CDR3 length is 15 residues. V was shortened by 0 bases and J by 10 bases, with 14 bases between the two germline ends. The CDR3 nucleotides are TGTGCCAGCAGCTTGGTTCCGGGAGAAGGATCACCCCTCCACTTT. Its translation is CASSLVPGEGSPLHF.

This rearrangement joins TRBV24-1 to TRBJ1-2, with D uncertain. Germline CDR1 is KGHDR and CDR2 is SFDVKD. Deletions cut 5 bases from V and 11 bases from J, with 5 bases between. The CDR3 sequence is 9 residues long. CDR3 amino acids: CATSVPYTF. The CDR3 nucleotides are TGTGCCACCAGTGTTCCGTACACCTTC.

Only a few counts were recorded for this clone. The chain joins TRBV28 to TRBJ2-5, with TRBD1 matching over 8 bases. This CDR3 is built from 14 residues. V lost 8 bases to trimming and J lost 5 bases; unmatched junction nucleotides: 10. Germline CDR1 is MDHEN and CDR2 is SYDVKM. In DNA, the CDR3 is TGTGCCAGCCTCGGGACAGGCGGGTTCGAGACCCAGTACTTC. It translates to CASLGTGGFETQYF.

The chain carries TRBV12-3 or TRBV12-4 and TRBJ2-3; possibly TRBD2 for D (5 bases). Trimming removed 2 bases from V and 5 bases from J, with 5 bases in between. CDR3 size: 12 residues. This chain's CDR3 is CASSLRGDTQYF. The CDR3 nucleotides read TGTGCCAGCAGTTTACGGGGAGATACGCAGTATTTT.

The chain employs TRBV4-3 and TRBJ2-7, with a possible D match to TRBD1 (5 bases). This CDR3 has 16 amino acids. Germline V CDR1 and CDR2: LGHNA, YSLEER. Between the trimmed V and J ends, which lost 0 bases and 1 base, there was a span of 13 bases. The DNA for the CDR3 is TGCGCCAGCAGCCAAGATAATCGACAGAGATCCTACGAGCAGTACTTC. This encodes CASSQDNRQRSYEQYF.

The chain joins TRBV7-9 to TRBJ1-2; weak D call: TRBD1 (6 bases). Germline values: CDR1 SEHNR, CDR2 FQNEAQ (reference sequence). The CDR3 spans 13 residues. V lost 5 bases to trimming and J lost 8 bases, with 15 bases between them. For the CDR3, the DNA is TGTGCCAGCAGCCGGGACAAGCGAGAAGGCTACACCTTC. This codes for CASSRDKREGYTF.

There are a few counts of this clone. An end of the junction differs from the germline gene, which may be a read error. The chain links TRBV6-5 to TRBJ1-1; D perhaps matches TRBD1 (6 bases). This CDR3 spans 12 amino acids. Germline V gene sequence: CDR1 MNHEY, CDR2 SVGAGI. The CDR3 here is CASSYVGASNIF. In DNA, the CDR3 is TGTGCCAGCAGTTACGTGGGGGCGTCCAATATCTTT.

This chain uses TRBV9 with TRBJ2-1; D is perhaps TRBD2 (5 bases). Trimming cost V 1 base and J 2 bases, with 13 bases left between them. The germline CDR1 and CDR2 sequences are SGDLS and YYNGEE. The CDR3 totals 16 residues. The CDR3 bases are TGTGCCAGCAGCGTAAATCCGGCCGGGACCTACAATGAGCAGTTCTTC. This gives the protein CASSVNPAGTYNEQFF.

The chain is built from TRBV9 and TRBJ2-5, with TRBD1 matching over 8 bases. Germline-derived CDR1 and CDR2 are SGDLS and YYNGEE. The V gene end was trimmed by 1 base and the J gene end by 4 bases; junction bases not matched to a gene: 3. The CDR3 covers 14 residues. The CDR3 coding sequence is TGTGCCAGCAGCGTAACAGACAGGGGAGAGACCCAGTACTTC. It codes for CASSVTDRGETQYF. Full variable domain (remainder filled in from reference TRBV9 and TRBJ2-5): DSGVTQTPKHLITATGQRVTLRCSPRSGDLSVYWYQQSLDQGLQFLIQYYNGEERAKGNILERFSAQQFPDLHSELNLSSLELGDSALYFCASSVTDRGETQYFGPGTRLLVL.

This sequence joins TRBV10-3 and TRBJ1-1; D is uncertain. CDR1 is ENHRY and CDR2 is SYGVKD in the germline V gene. The CDR3 loop spans 13 amino acids. The ends were cut back, 3 bases at V and 2 bases at J, with 7 bases in the middle. CDR3 amino acids: CAISDQVNTEAFF. CDR3 DNA: TGTGCCATCAGTGACCAGGTTAACACTGAAGCTTTCTTT.

The chain combines TRBV4-1 with TRBJ2-5; D gene ambiguous. Trimming took off 4 bases at V and 3 bases at J, with 15 bases between the two ends. Germline V gene lookup returns CDR1 MGHRA and CDR2 YSYEKL. This CDR3 comprises 15 residues. CDR3 protein: CASSPDGRFEETQYF. CDR3 nucleotide sequence: TGCGCCAGCAGCCCCGACGGCAGGTTCGAAGAGACCCAGTACTTC.

The rearrangement links TRBV5-1 to TRBJ1-4, with D perhaps matching TRBD1 (5 bases). Germline lookup yields CDR1 SGHRS and CDR2 YFSETQ. The CDR3 length is 14 residues. Trimming left V 0 bases short and J 3 bases short, with 6 bases between. The CDR3 DNA reads as TGCGCCAGCAGCTTGGCAGGGCCTAATGAAAAACTGTTTTTT. Amino acids: CASSLAGPNEKLFF.

The V and J genes are TRBV7-2 and TRBJ1-4; tentatively, D is TRBD1 (6 bases). CDR1 is SGHTA and CDR2 is FQGNSA in the germline V gene. The CDR3 consists of 14 residues. The germline V and J ends were trimmed by 4 bases and 0 bases, with 6 bases remaining between them. CDR3 sequence reads: CASSWGPTNEKLFF. DNA for the CDR3: TGTGCCAGCAGCTGGGGGCCAACTAATGAAAAACTGTTTTTT.

The chain combines TRBV5-1 with TRBJ2-1; 7 bases are a match to TRBD2. The length of the CDR3 is 16 residues. The J segment lost 7 bases and the V segment lost 0 bases, leaving 10 bases of the junction unmatched. Germline CDR1 reads SGHRS; CDR2 reads YFSETQ. The CDR3 coding sequence is TGCGCCAGCAGCTTGGGGGAGGGAAGGAGTCGGAATGAGCAGTTCTTC. Protein sequence: CASSLGEGRSRNEQFF.

The V and J genes are TRBV12-3 or TRBV12-4 and TRBJ2-3; D not resolved. The CDR3 extends over 12 amino acids. V was cut by 3 bases and J by 8 bases, with 9 bases left in between. The DNA of the CDR3 is TGTGCCAGCAGTTTGCTTTTAGCTACGCAGTATTTT. Protein: CASSLLLATQYF.

This chain connects TRBV15 to TRBJ2-3; 10 positions match TRBD2. J lost 0 bases, V lost 3 bases, and 3 bases had no gene match. Germline CDR1 is LNHNV and CDR2 is YYDKDF (reference sequence). This CDR3 has 16 residues. This CDR3 is CATSRRTSGSTDTQYF. CDR3 DNA: TGTGCCACCAGCAGGAGGACTAGCGGAAGCACAGATACGCAGTATTTT. Using reference TRBV15 and TRBJ2-3 for the parts outside the CDR3, the full variable domain is DAMVIQNPRYQVTQFGKPVTLSCSQTLNHNVMYWYQQKSSQAPKLLFHYYDKDFNNEADTPDNFQSRRPNTSFCFLDIRSPGLGDTAMYLCATSRRTSGSTDTQYFGPGTRLTVL.

This clone was seen a single time. This chain joins TRBV5-4 and TRBJ1-1; D possibly corresponds to TRBD1 (5 bases). Germline CDR1 reads SGHNT; CDR2 reads YYREEE (reference sequence). V was clipped by 2 bases and J by 4 bases, with 6 bases between them. The CDR3 length is 12 residues. CDR3 residues: CASSFRGTEAFF. The DNA for the CDR3 is TGTGCCAGCAGCTTTAGGGGCACTGAAGCTTTCTTT.

V gene TRBV24-1 combines with J gene TRBJ2-4; 7 positions agree with TRBD1. CDR1 is KGHDR and CDR2 is SFDVKD in the germline V gene. The CDR3 consists of 13 residues. J lost 9 bases, V lost 2 bases, and 3 bases had no gene match. The CDR3 DNA is TGTGCCACCAGTGATTATGCAGGGGGCATTCAGTACTTC. Its protein product is CATSDYAGGIQYF.

J is TRBJ2-2 and V is TRBV19; tentative D call: TRBD1 (5 bases). CDR1 and CDR2 from the germline V gene are LNHDA and SQIVND (reference sequence). The CDR3 sequence is 14 residues long. V gave up 10 bases and J gave up 1 base, with 13 bases separating them. CDR3 DNA sequence: TGTGCCACCCGATTAGACAGGAACACCGGGGAGCTGTTTTTT. This encodes CATRLDRNTGELFF.